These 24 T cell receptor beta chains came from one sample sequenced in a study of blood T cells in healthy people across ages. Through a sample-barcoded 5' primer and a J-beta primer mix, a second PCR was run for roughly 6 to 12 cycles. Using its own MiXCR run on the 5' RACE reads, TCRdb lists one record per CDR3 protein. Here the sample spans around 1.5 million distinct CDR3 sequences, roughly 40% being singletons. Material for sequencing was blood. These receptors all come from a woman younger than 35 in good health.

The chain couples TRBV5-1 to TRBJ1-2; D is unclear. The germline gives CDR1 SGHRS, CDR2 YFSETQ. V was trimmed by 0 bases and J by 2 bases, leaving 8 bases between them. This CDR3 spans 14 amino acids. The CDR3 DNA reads TGCGCCAGCAGCTTGGTCGAGAACAACTATGGCTACACCTTC. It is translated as CASSLVENNYGYTF.

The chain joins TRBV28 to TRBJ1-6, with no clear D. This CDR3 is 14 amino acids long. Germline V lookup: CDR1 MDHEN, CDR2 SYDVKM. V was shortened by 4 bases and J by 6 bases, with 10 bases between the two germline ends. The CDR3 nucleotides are TGTGCCAGCAGTTCCACAGAGACTAATTCACCCCTCCACTTT. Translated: CASSSTETNSPLHF.

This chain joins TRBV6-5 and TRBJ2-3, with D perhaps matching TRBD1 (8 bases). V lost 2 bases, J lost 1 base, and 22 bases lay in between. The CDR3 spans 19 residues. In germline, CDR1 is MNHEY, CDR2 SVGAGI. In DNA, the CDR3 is TGTGCCAGCAGTTACCTGAGGACAGGGAGGGTTAGCGGCACAGATACGCAGTATTTT. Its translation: CASSYLRTGRVSGTDTQYF.

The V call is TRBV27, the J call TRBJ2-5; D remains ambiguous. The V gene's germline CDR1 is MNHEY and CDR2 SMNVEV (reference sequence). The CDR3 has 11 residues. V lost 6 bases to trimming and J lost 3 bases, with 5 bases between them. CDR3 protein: CASRKKETQYF. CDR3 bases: TGTGCCAGCAGAAAAAAAGAGACCCAGTACTTC.

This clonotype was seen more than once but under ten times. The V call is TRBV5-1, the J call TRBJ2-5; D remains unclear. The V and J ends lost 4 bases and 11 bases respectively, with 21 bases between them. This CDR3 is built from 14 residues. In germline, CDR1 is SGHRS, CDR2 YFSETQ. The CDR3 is CASSPRTGYNEQYF. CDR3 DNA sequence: TGCGCCAGCAGCCCCCGGACGGGCTACAATGAGCAGTACTTC.

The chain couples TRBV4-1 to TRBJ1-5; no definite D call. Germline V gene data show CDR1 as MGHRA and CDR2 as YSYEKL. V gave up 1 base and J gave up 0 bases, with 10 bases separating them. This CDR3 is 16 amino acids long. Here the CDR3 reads CASSQVEAVSNQPQHF. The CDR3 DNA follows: TGCGCCAGCAGCCAAGTCGAGGCGGTTAGCAATCAGCCCCAGCATTTT.

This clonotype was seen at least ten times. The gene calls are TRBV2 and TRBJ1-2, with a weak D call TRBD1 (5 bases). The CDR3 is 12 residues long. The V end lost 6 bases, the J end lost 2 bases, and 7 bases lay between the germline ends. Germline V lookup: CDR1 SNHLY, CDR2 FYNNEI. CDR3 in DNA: TGTGCCAGCAGAGACAGAAACTATGGCTACACCTTC. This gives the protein CASRDRNYGYTF.

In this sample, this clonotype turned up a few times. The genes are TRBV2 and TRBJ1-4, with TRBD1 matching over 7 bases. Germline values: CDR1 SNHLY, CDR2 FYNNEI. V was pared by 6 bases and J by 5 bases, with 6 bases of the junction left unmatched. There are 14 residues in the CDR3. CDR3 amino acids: CASRTRQGNEKLFF. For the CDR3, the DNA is TGTGCCAGCAGGACCCGACAGGGAAATGAAAAACTGTTTTTT.

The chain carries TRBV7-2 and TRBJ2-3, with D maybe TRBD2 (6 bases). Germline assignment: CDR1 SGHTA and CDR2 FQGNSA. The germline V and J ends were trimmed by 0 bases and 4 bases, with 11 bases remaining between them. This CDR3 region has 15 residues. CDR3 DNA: TGTGCCAGCAGCTTAGCGCGGAGGGTTGCAGATACGCAGTATTTT. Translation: CASSLARRVADTQYF.

The CDR3 loop is CAISVPTEAGGTYEQYF. Written as DNA, the CDR3 is TGTGCCATCAGTGTTCCAACCGAAGCGGGAGGCACCTACGAGCAGTACTTC. V and J are TRBV10-3 and TRBJ2-7; 9 nucleotides align to TRBD2. This CDR3 is built from 17 residues. Germline CDR1 and CDR2: ENHRY and SYGVKD. Trimming removed 4 bases from V and 2 bases from J; junction bases left unmatched: 12.

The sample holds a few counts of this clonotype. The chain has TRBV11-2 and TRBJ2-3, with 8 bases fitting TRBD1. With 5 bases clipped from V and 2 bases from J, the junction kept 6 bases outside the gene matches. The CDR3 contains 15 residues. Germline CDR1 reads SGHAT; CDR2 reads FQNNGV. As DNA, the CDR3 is TGTGCCAGCAGCACCTGGGACAGGTACACAGATACGCAGTATTTT. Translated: CASSTWDRYTDTQYF.

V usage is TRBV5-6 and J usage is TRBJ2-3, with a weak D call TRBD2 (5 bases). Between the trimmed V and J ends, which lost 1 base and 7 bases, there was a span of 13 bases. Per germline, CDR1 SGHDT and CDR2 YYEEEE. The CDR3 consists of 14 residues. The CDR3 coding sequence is TGTGCCAGCAGCTTGTCGGGGAGCGTAAATACGCAGTATTTT. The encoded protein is CASSLSGSVNTQYF.

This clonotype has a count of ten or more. CDR3 residues: CASTLRGTGAVGEQFF. CDR3 bases: TGTGCCAGCACACTAAGGGGGACAGGGGCGGTAGGTGAGCAGTTCTTC. This chain links TRBV27 with TRBJ2-1; 10 bases fit TRBD1. V lost 7 bases, J lost 9 bases, and 15 bases stayed unmatched. Germline lookup yields CDR1 MNHEY and CDR2 SMNVEV (reference sequence). This CDR3 spans 16 amino acids.

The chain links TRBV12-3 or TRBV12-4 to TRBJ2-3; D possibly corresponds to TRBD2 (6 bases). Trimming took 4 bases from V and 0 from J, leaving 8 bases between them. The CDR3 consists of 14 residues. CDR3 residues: CASSYGTSTDTQYF. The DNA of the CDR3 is TGTGCCAGCAGTTACGGGACTAGCACAGATACGCAGTATTTT.

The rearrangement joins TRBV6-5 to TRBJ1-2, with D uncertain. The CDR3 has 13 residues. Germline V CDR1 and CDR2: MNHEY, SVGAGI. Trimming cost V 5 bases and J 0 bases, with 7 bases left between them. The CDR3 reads CASSGISNYGYTF. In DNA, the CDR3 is TGTGCCAGCAGTGGCATATCTAACTATGGCTACACCTTC.

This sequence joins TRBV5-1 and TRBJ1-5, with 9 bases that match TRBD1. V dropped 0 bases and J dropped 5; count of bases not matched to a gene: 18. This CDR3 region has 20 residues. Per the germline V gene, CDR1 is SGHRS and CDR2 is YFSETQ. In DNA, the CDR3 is TGCGCCAGCAGCTTGGACATTTGGGACAGGGTTTTTGTCTACCATCAGCCCCAGCATTTT. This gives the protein CASSLDIWDRVFVYHQPQHF.

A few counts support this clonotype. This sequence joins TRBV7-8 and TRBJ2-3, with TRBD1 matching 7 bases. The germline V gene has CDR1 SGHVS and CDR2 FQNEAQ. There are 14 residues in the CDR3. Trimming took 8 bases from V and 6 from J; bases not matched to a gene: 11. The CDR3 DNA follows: TGTGCCAGCCGGTCGGGAACAGGGGTCGATACGCAGTATTTT. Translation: CASRSGTGVDTQYF.

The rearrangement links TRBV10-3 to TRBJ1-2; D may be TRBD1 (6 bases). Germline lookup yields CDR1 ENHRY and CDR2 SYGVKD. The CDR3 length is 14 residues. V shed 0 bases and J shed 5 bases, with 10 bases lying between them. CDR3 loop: CAISESSQGYGYTF. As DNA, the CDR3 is TGTGCCATCAGTGAGTCGAGTCAGGGGTATGGCTACACCTTC.

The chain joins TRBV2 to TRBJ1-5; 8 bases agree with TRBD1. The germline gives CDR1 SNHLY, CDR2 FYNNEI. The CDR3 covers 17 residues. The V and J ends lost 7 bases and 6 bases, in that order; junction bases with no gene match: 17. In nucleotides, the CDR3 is TGTGCCAGCATGGGGTCACCAGGGGGCTCGTTGGGTCAGCCCCAGCATTTT. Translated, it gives CASMGSPGGSLGQPQHF. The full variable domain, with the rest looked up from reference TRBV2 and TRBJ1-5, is EPEVTQTPSHQVTQMGQEVILRCVPISNHLYFYWYRQILGQKVEFLVSFYNNEISEKSEIFDDQFSVERPDGSNFTLKIRSTKLEDSAMYFCASMGSPGGSLGQPQHFGDGTRLSIL.

CDR3 protein: CASSLKTAFPYEQYF. The CDR3 DNA reads TGCGCCAGCAGCTTGAAAACGGCCTTTCCCTACGAGCAGTACTTC. The V call is TRBV5-1, the J call TRBJ2-4; D is unresolved. Judging by the DNA end, TRBJ2-7 fits better; the J call may be wrong. The germline CDR1 and CDR2 sequences are SGHRS and YFSETQ. The CDR3 loop spans 15 amino acids.

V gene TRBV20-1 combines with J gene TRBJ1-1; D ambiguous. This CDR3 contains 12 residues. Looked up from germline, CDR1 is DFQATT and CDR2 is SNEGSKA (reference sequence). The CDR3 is CSPRAPNTEAFF. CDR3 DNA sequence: TGCAGCCCGAGGGCCCCGAACACTGAAGCTTTCTTT.

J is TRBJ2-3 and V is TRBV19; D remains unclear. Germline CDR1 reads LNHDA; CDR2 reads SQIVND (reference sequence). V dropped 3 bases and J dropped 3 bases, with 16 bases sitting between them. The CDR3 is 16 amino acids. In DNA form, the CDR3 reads TGTGCCAGTAGTATGTTGTTGACCGTCGGGACAGATACGCAGTATTTT. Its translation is CASSMLLTVGTDTQYF.

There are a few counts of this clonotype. CDR3 DNA sequence: TGTGCCAGCAGTTACACAATACAGGGGGCGTACGAGCAGTACTTC. Encoded protein: CASSYTIQGAYEQYF. The J gene is TRBJ2-7, the V gene TRBV6-5, with TRBD1 matching over 9 bases. CDR3 length equals 15 residues. V was pared by 2 bases and J by 4 bases, with 6 bases of the junction left unmatched. Germline CDR1 and CDR2: MNHEY and SVGAGI.

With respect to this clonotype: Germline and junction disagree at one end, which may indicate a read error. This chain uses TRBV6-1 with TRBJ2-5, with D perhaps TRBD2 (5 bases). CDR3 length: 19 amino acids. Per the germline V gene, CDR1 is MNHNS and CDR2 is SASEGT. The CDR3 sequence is CVSSARATTGFITKETQYF. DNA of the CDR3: TGTGTCAGCAGTGCGCGGGCCACAACGGGATTCATTACCAAAGAGACCCAGTACTTC.